The 17 T cell receptor beta chains below were found in one sample sequenced in a study of radiation and T cells in renal cell carcinoma. Specified time point: baseline pretreatment blood. Treatment noted: 15 Gy SBRT to primary tumor, nephrectomy 4 weeks later. Only in-frame clones appear in the TCRdb table, and some are missing; sequencing was by immunoSEQ multiplex PCR. Of 150,000 or so clones detected, around nine tenths appear once; the ten largest clones hold approximately 12%. The sample in question was blood, obtained from a patient whose treatment included radiotherapy and nephrectomy. Source of these receptors: a woman aged 45-60 years with renal cell carcinoma.

The chain employs TRBV9 and TRBJ2-1; a weak D match, TRBD2 (7 bases). Per germline, CDR1 SGDLS and CDR2 YYNGEE. The V and J ends lost 0 bases and 8 bases respectively, with 12 bases between them. The CDR3 contains 14 residues. This CDR3 is CASSVEGGQDEQFF. As DNA, the CDR3 is TGTGCCAGCAGCGTAGAGGGGGGGCAAGATGAGCAGTTCTTC.

The V call is TRBV7-9, the J call TRBJ2-7, with D uncertain. Trimming removed 6 bases from V and 3 bases from J, with 18 bases in between. Germline assignment: CDR1 SEHNR and CDR2 FQNEAQ (reference sequence). This CDR3 is 15 amino acids long. Here the CDR3 DNA reads TGTGCCAGCAGAACCGGTGGGCAGAGTGTCTACGAGCAGTACTTC. It yields the protein CASRTGGQSVYEQYF.

This chain links TRBV7-2 with TRBJ2-5, with D uncertain. The V gene lost 5 bases and the J gene lost 4 bases, with 8 bases spanning the gap. Germline V gene data show CDR1 as SGHTA and CDR2 as FQGNSA. The CDR3 is 12 amino acids. CDR3 bases: TGTGCCAGCAGCCCCAAGGCAGAGACCCAGTACTTC. Its protein product is CASSPKAETQYF.

The gene calls are TRBV2 and TRBJ2-1; TRBD2 matches 13 bases. Trimming at V came to 5 bases and at J to 0 bases, leaving 4 bases not matched to a gene. Germline V CDR1 and CDR2: SNHLY, FYNNEI. The CDR3 is 17 amino acids. The CDR3 reads CASSRTSGGFSYNEQFF. The CDR3 DNA reads as TGTGCCAGCAGTAGGACTAGCGGGGGATTCTCCTACAATGAGCAGTTCTTC.

V and J are TRBV9 and TRBJ2-3; D not resolved. V lost 1 base to trimming and J lost 1 base, with 13 bases between them. The CDR3 extends over 16 amino acids. In germline, CDR1 is SGDLS, CDR2 YYNGEE. The CDR3 protein is CASSVSQNPRTDTQYF. Written as DNA, the CDR3 is TGTGCCAGCAGCGTATCACAAAACCCCCGCACAGATACGCAGTATTTT.

The chain is built from TRBV6-5 and TRBJ1-2; possibly TRBD1 for D (5 bases). Trimming cost V 2 bases and J 5 bases, with 12 bases left between them. The germline V gene encodes CDR1 MNHEY and CDR2 SVGAGI. CDR3 size: 14 residues. The CDR3 DNA reads TGTGCCAGCAGTTACGATGGGGCCCTATATGGCTACACCTTC. Its protein is CASSYDGALYGYTF.

The rearrangement joins TRBV5-1 to TRBJ2-7; D ambiguous. The V and J ends lost 0 bases and 1 base respectively, with 5 bases between them. The length of the CDR3 is 13 residues. The germline gives CDR1 SGHRS, CDR2 YFSETQ. The CDR3 region has the DNA TGCGCCAGCAGCTTGGCCGAATCCTACGAGCAGTACTTC. Its translation is CASSLAESYEQYF.

This chain joins TRBV9 and TRBJ1-3; no definite D call. The CDR3 contains 13 residues. Germline V lookup: CDR1 SGDLS, CDR2 YYNGEE. The V gene lost 4 bases and the J gene lost 0 bases, with 5 bases spanning the gap. The CDR3 is CASSPSSGNTIYF. As DNA, the CDR3 is TGTGCCAGCAGCCCAAGCTCTGGAAACACCATATATTTT.

The chain joins TRBV2 to TRBJ1-6, with D perhaps matching TRBD1 (5 bases). The CDR3 spans 17 residues. Trimming pared 7 bases from V and 3 bases from J, leaving 19 bases between. The V gene's germline CDR1 is SNHLY and CDR2 FYNNEI. In DNA form, the CDR3 reads TGTGCCAGCACTACTTCGGGGGGAAGTGTCTATAATTCACCCCTCCACTTT. This codes for CASTTSGGSVYNSPLHF.

Only a few counts were recorded for this clone. The V call is TRBV29-1, the J call TRBJ1-1; the D is unclear. V was pared by 0 bases and J by 0 bases, with 5 bases between. The CDR3 is 13 residues long. Germline V gene lookup returns CDR1 SQVTM and CDR2 ANQGSEA. CDR3 bases: TGCAGCGTTGAAGATATGCTGAACACTGAAGCTTTCTTT. Its protein product is CSVEDMLNTEAFF.

CDR3 bases: TGTGCCAGCAGCTTTACAGGGGGCAATGAGCAGTTCTTC. Translation: CASSFTGGNEQFF. The J gene is TRBJ2-1, the V gene TRBV11-1; 8 bases agree with TRBD1. The V gene end was trimmed by 3 bases and the J gene end by 6 bases; junction bases not matched to a gene: 1. The length of the CDR3 is 13 residues. Germline values: CDR1 SGHAT, CDR2 FQDESV (reference sequence).

In regard to this clone: A much larger clone differs from this one at a single base, so this may be a read error. This sequence joins TRBV30 and TRBJ1-6, with D uncertain. CDR1 is GTSNPN, CDR2 SVGIG, per germline (reference sequence). This CDR3 has 13 amino acids. The CDR3 loop reads CAWSVKAVSLLHF. The CDR3 nucleotides read TGTGCCTGGAGTGTAAAGGCGGTTTCACTCCTCCACTTT.

The chain recombines TRBV29-1 with TRBJ2-4, with D possibly being TRBD1 (5 bases). Trimming pared 4 bases from V and 8 bases from J, leaving 12 bases between. The CDR3 is 12 residues long. Looked up from germline, CDR1 is SQVTM and CDR2 is ANQGSEA. This chain's CDR3 is CSVAQGDDIQYF. The CDR3 nucleotides are TGCAGCGTTGCTCAGGGTGATGACATTCAGTACTTC.

The V and J genes are TRBV5-1 and TRBJ1-1; 7 nucleotides line up with TRBD1. J lost 1 base, V lost 3 bases, and 12 bases had no gene match. The CDR3 is 17 amino acids. Germline loops: CDR1 SGHRS, CDR2 YFSETQ. Here the CDR3 reads CASSWEGAVGSNTEAFF. The CDR3 DNA reads as TGCGCCAGCAGCTGGGAGGGGGCAGTAGGGTCGAACACTGAAGCTTTCTTT.

V and J are TRBV9 and TRBJ2-6; D possibly corresponds to TRBD1 (7 bases). CDR3 length: 19 residues. V lost 4 bases to trimming and J lost 0 bases, with 20 bases between them. CDR1 is SGDLS, CDR2 YYNGEE, per germline. CDR3 region: CASSRWGRDSSSGANVLTF. CDR3 DNA: TGTGCCAGCAGCCGTTGGGGGCGGGACAGCTCCTCTGGGGCCAACGTCCTGACTTTC.

V gene TRBV7-8 combines with J gene TRBJ2-1; 7 positions agree with TRBD1. The CDR3 runs to 16 residues. CDR1 is SGHVS, CDR2 FQNEAQ, per germline. V lost 2 bases, J lost 2 bases, and 6 bases stayed unmatched. CDR3 sequence: CASSLISGGTYNEQFF. The CDR3 nucleotides read TGTGCCAGCAGCTTAATTTCAGGGGGTACCTACAATGAGCAGTTCTTC.

In its sample, this clone was seen a few times. The chain uses TRBV2 and TRBJ1-1; the D is unclear. This CDR3 is built from 11 residues. Germline V gene lookup returns CDR1 SNHLY and CDR2 FYNNEI. Deletions cut 4 bases from V and 7 bases from J, with 7 bases between. CDR3 in DNA: TGTGCCAGCAGTGTGCTCAATGAAGCTTTCTTT. It encodes CASSVLNEAFF. Full variable domain (remainder filled in from reference TRBV2 and TRBJ1-1): EPEVTQTPSHQVTQMGQEVILRCVPISNHLYFYWYRQILGQKVEFLVSFYNNEISEKSEIFDDQFSVERPDGSNFTLKIRSTKLEDSAMYFCASSVLNEAFFGQGTRLTVV.